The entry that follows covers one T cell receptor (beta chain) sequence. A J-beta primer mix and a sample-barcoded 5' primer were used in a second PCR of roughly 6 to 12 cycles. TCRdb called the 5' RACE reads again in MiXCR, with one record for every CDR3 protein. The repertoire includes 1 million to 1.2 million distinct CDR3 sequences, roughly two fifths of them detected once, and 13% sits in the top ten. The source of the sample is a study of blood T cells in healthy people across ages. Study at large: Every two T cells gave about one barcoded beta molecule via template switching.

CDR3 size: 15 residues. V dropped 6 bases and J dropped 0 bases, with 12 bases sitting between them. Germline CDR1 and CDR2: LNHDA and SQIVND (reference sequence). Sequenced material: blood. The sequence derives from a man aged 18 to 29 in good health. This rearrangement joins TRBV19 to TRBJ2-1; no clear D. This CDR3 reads CASRWSASSYNEQFF. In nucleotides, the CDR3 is TGTGCCAGTAGGTGGTCTGCGAGCTCCTACAATGAGCAGTTCTTC.